Given below is one T cell receptor beta chain in context. This specimen belongs to a study of blood T cell repertoires in COVID-19. The wider study: The origin of the acute and convalescent COVID-19 samples was the United States, Italy and Spain.

Seattle-derived patients entered the study during active infection and were followed longitudinally. In the authors' workflow: Cell counts per sample came from amplifying reference gene primers. Clones were sequenced by immunoSEQ multiplex PCR, and TCRdb holds only the in-frame ones, with some missing. V, J and clone size are taken as reported in that table, and D and trimming were inferred from the DNA itself. The sample lists about 410,000 clones, approximately 89% occurring once. Trimming shortened V by 0 bases and J by 5 bases, and 11 bases separated the two germline ends. Per the germline V gene, CDR1 is SGHTS and CDR2 is YDEGEE. The CDR3 is 14 residues long.

The receptor's source is a woman aged 40 to 49 with COVID-19, enrolled during active disease. The source material was peripheral blood. V and J are TRBV5-8 and TRBJ2-5; D is perhaps TRBD2 (5 bases). CDR3 in DNA: TGTGCCAGCAGCTTGGTGGGCCCGGGGGAGACCCAGTACTTC. Its translation: CASSLVGPGETQYF. Based on the CDR3 plus reference TRBV5-8 and TRBJ2-5, the full variable domain is EAGVTQSPTHLIKTRGQQATLRCSPISGHTSVYWYQQALGLGLQFLLWYDEGEERNRGNFPPRFSGRQFPNYSSELNVNALELEDSALYLCASSLVGPGETQYFGPGTRLLVL.